The source of this T cell receptor beta chain is a study of neurological immune-mediated disorders. Germline lookup yields CDR1 LGHDT and CDR2 YNNKEL (reference sequence). J was trimmed by 5 bases and V by 2 bases; bases with no gene match: 5. The CDR3 has 15 residues. This clonotype was detected many times. The antigen remains unidentified. The unsorted libraries were generated from a total of 2 million PBMCs, which had been stored in RNAlater at -80 C. Study-wide results and caveats: TCR-beta repertoires seemed private in all groups, with no expanded CDR3 amino acid sequences shared.

MiXCR, run by TCRdb on the 5' RACE reads, gives a single entry per CDR3 protein. The profile covers about 70,000 distinct CDR3 sequences, with around 3% appearing a single time and around 5.2% taken by the ten largest. Sequencing used PBMCs. The chain combines TRBV3-1 with TRBJ2-5; 10 nucleotides line up with TRBD2. This TCR came from a woman aged 45-65 years with multiple sclerosis. The CDR3 region is CASSQPGLARETQYF. In DNA, the CDR3 is TGTGCCAGCAGCCAACCGGGACTAGCGCGTGAGACCCAGTACTTC.